The rows below give T cell receptor beta chains drawn from one sample of a study of T-cell reconstitution after alpha-beta-depleted transplantation in children. TCRdb used MiXCR to reprocess the PCR reads, holding one entry per CDR3 protein. The sample carries 200,000 to 250,000 distinct CDR3 sequences, 11% recorded once. This sample comprised PBMCs, obtained before TCRalphabeta/CD19-depleted stem cell transplant. The origin of the receptors is a child younger than two with acute myeloid leukemia, due to receive a stem cell transplant. Each CDR3 is given without its conserved first and last residue. Each record gives: V gene, J gene, D gene, CDR3 protein. A D gene is named only where the DNA matches it firmly.

TRBV29-1	TRBJ1-1	TRBD1	SVQRTGGGTEAF
TRBV7-9	TRBJ2-7	TRBD1	ASSLRGGRYEQY
TRBV5-1	TRBJ2-2	NA	ASSQQSTGELF
TRBV7-2	TRBJ2-1	TRBD2	ASSLSGGLYNEQF
TRBV5-1	TRBJ2-1	NA	ASSRPGQYNEQF
TRBV7-2	TRBJ1-1	TRBD1	ASSLALRDRGDTEAF
TRBV20-1	TRBJ1-1	NA	SARAPGRMNTEAF
TRBV21-1	TRBJ1-5	NA	ASSSWTGVLRRNDQPQH
TRBV5-1	TRBJ2-3	TRBD2	ASSLLAGGPEDTQY
TRBV7-9	TRBJ2-7	NA	ASSLGGANSYEQY
TRBV5-1	TRBJ1-5	NA	ASSLQALGNNQPQH
TRBV6-1	TRBJ2-4	TRBD1	ASSELGTGRNIQY
TRBV19	TRBJ2-7	TRBD2	ASSTRTSGVYEQY
TRBV11-2	TRBJ2-1	TRBD2	ASSLVGASGTIFTNEQF
TRBV5-5	TRBJ1-3	NA	ASSFTWAANSGNTIY
TRBV11-1	TRBJ2-7	TRBD2	ASSLPTGLVLSEQY
TRBV28	TRBJ2-7	TRBD1	ASSLWTGTKY
TRBV6-5	TRBJ2-1	TRBD2	ASRSGTTNYNEQF
TRBV2	TRBJ1-6	NA	ASSESSYNSPLH
TRBV28	TRBJ1-1	NA	ASSYPIKTEAF
TRBV9	TRBJ2-2	TRBD1	ASSAGTDNTGELF
TRBV7-8	TRBJ2-5	NA	ASSLGTNRETQY
TRBV20-1	TRBJ2-1	TRBD2	SANSGRRNEQF
TRBV12-3/TRBV12-4	TRBJ2-1	TRBD1	ASSPGTGAYNEQF
TRBV9	TRBJ2-1	TRBD1	ASSVGPGQGVNEQF
TRBV12-3/TRBV12-4	TRBJ2-5	NA	ASSLGQAKY
TRBV24-1	TRBJ2-1	NA	ATSDFQIGIEQF
TRBV20-1	TRBJ1-2	TRBD1	SARPGQGTRYGYT
TRBV29-1	TRBJ1-1	NA	SVGNTEAF
TRBV4-3	TRBJ2-1	TRBD2	ASSQGPPAGVAYEQF
TRBV4-1	TRBJ2-3	TRBD1	ASSRDRGMVATQY
TRBV5-1	TRBJ1-2	NA	ASSLSAGDNYGYT
TRBV18	TRBJ1-6	TRBD1	ASSPGQGMSSPLH
TRBV28	TRBJ2-5	TRBD2	ASSPSGLAVGETQY
TRBV5-5	TRBJ1-5	TRBD1	ASSLGQGFNQPQH
TRBV3-1	TRBJ2-7	NA	ASSQDGSVSYEQY
TRBV13	TRBJ2-7	NA	ASSSWDGDYEQY
TRBV20-1	TRBJ2-2	NA	RAQTMGSYFANTGELF
TRBV18	TRBJ2-1	TRBD2	ASSPSSLAGYNEQF
TRBV28	TRBJ1-2	NA	ASSLSITHYGYT
TRBV5-4	TRBJ2-7	NA	ASSINQGINEQY
TRBV6-5	TRBJ1-1	NA	ASSSSGAEAF
TRBV7-9	TRBJ1-1	NA	ASSLPGRPNTEAF
TRBV7-3	TRBJ2-7	NA	ASSLGQEYEQY
TRBV12-3/TRBV12-4	TRBJ2-7	TRBD2	ASSLGTSGVYEQY
TRBV2	TRBJ2-7	TRBD2	ASSESSGSEAKQY